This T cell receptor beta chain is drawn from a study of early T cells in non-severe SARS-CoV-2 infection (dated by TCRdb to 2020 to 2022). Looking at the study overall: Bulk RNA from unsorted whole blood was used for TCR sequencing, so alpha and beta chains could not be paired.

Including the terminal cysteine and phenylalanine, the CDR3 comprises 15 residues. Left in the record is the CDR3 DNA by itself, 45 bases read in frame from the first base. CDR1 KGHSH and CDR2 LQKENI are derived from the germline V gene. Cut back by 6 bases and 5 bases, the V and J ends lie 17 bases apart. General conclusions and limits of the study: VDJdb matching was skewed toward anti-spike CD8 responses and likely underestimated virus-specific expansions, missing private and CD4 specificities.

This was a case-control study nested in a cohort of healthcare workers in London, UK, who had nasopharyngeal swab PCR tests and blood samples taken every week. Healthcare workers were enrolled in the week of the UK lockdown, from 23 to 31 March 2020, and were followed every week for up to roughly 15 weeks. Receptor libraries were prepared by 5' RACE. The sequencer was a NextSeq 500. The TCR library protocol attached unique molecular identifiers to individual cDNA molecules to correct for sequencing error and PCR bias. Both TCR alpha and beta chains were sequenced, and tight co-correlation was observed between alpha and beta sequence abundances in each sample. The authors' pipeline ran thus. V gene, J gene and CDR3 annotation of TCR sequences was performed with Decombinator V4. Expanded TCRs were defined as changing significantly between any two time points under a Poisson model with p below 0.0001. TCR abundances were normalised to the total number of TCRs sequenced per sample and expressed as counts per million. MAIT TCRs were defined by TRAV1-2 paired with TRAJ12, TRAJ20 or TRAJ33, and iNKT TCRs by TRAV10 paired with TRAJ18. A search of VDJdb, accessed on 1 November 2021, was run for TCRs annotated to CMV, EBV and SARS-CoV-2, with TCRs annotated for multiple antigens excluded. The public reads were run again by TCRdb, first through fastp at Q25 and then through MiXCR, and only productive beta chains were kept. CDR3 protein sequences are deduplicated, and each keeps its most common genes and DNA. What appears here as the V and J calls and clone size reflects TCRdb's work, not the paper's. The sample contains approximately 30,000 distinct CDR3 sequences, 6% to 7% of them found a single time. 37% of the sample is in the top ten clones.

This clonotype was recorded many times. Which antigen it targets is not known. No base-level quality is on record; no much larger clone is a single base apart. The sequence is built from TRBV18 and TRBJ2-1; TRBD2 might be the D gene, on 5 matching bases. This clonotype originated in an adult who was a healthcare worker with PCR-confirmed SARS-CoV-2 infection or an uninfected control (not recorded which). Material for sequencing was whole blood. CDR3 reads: CASSDGVRRNNEQFF. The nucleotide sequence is TGTGCCAGCTCCGACGGGGTAAGGAGAAACAATGAGCAGTTCTTC.